This T cell receptor (beta chain) was sequenced for a study of shared clonotypes between healthy human individuals. Regarding the study as a whole: Represented diversity (both genetic and exposure-history) was limited by the small number of donors. Generation probabilities of non-shared clonotypes were lower (relative to those shared by all four donors).

Germline V CDR1 and CDR2: MDHEN, SYDVKM. V was pared by 4 bases and J by 0 bases, with 6 bases between. The CDR3 loop spans 14 amino acids. Concerning this clone itself: The antigen remains undetermined.

The method was immunoSEQ multiplex PCR; TCRdb's version includes in-frame clones alone and lacks a portion of them. In the table there are hundreds of thousands of clones, 90% to 97% of which are singletons. CD45RO negativity and positive selection for CCR7 defined naive CD8 cells, a population that excluded terminally differentiated effector memory CD45RA+ cells. Donors had no recently reported acute infections or vaccinations and were HIV-negative. Among the donors, all were Caucasian adults who lived in Nashville, Tennessee. The TCR originated in a woman aged 25-40 years in good health. Sequencing input: naive CD8+ T cells sorted from blood. The genes are TRBV28 and TRBJ1-4; D is undetermined. CDR3 in DNA: TGTGCCAGCAGTTCAACTGCAACTAATGAAAAACTGTTTTTT. This gives the protein CASSSTATNEKLFF.